These 3 T cell receptor beta chains were sequenced from one sample in a study of T cell responses to AZD1222 COVID-19 vaccine. Libraries were prepared by immunoSEQ multiplex PCR; TCRdb keeps only in-frame clonotypes and omits some of them. The sample holds 100,000 to 150,000 clones, around 84% seen once. This specimen consisted of peripheral blood, obtained on day 0 of AZD1222 vaccination. The source is an adult in good health.

This clone was seen once. The rearrangement links TRBV6-2 or TRBV6-3 to TRBJ1-1; D is unresolved. The CDR3 runs to 17 residues. CDR1 and CDR2 (germline): MNHEY, SVGEGT. Trimming shortened V by 0 bases and J by 0 bases, and 14 bases separated the two germline ends. CDR3 sequence: CASSYSIGLGLNTEAFF. CDR3 DNA sequence: TGTGCCAGCAGTTACTCGATCGGACTGGGGTTGAACACTGAAGCTTTCTTT.

The rearrangement links TRBV5-6 to TRBJ1-2, with 7 positions matching TRBD1. The CDR3 runs to 15 residues. Germline loops: CDR1 SGHDT, CDR2 YYEEEE. V lost 4 bases to trimming and J lost 8 bases; unmatched junction nucleotides: 14. The CDR3 DNA is TGTGCCAGCAGCCGACCTCAGGGGGGAGGAGAAGGCTACACCTTC. Its translation is CASSRPQGGGEGYTF. The whole variable domain, filled in from reference TRBV5-6 and TRBJ1-2, reads DAGVTQSPTHLIKTRGQQVTLRCSPKSGHDTVSWYQQALGQGPQFIFQYYEEEERQRGNFPDRFSGHQFPNYSSELNVNALLLGDSALYLCASSRPQGGGEGYTFGSGTRLTVV.

This clone occurred a few times. The chain joins TRBV6-1 to TRBJ2-7; 8 bases are shared with TRBD1. The V gene end was trimmed by 7 bases and the J gene end by 0 bases; junction bases not matched to a gene: 5. CDR3 length: 14 residues. Germline assignment: CDR1 MNHNS and CDR2 SASEGT. CDR3 DNA sequence: TGTGCCAGCAAAGGACAGGGTTTCTCCTACGAGCAGTACTTC. It encodes CASKGQGFSYEQYF.